The 9 T cell receptor beta chains below come from one sample, sequenced in a study of T cell responses to AZD1222 COVID-19 vaccine. The assay was immunoSEQ multiplex PCR, and TCRdb's table has in-frame clones only and misses some. This sample has about 93,000 clones, with 75% to 90% found just once. The sequenced sample was peripheral blood, obtained 28 days after the second AZD1222 dose. The source of these receptors is an adult who received the AZD1222 COVID-19 vaccine.

The CDR3 DNA follows: TGTGCCAGCAGCGTCCGGGAGTCTAACAATGAGCAGTTCTTC. It codes for CASSVRESNNEQFF. The chain is built from TRBV9 and TRBJ2-1, with D possibly TRBD2 on 6 matching bases. The CDR3 runs to 14 residues. Trimming removed 2 bases from V and 5 bases from J, with 11 bases in between. Germline V gene sequence: CDR1 SGDLS, CDR2 YYNGEE.

J is TRBJ1-6 and V is TRBV28; TRBD1 aligns across 8 bases. V lost 5 bases to trimming and J lost 6 bases; unmatched junction nucleotides: 6. CDR3 length: 15 residues. The germline gives CDR1 MDHEN, CDR2 SYDVKM. The CDR3 reads CASSKPTGANSPLHF. As DNA, the CDR3 is TGTGCCAGCAGTAAACCGACAGGGGCTAATTCACCCCTCCACTTT.

J is TRBJ2-2 and V is TRBV19, with D hard to call. The germline V and J ends were trimmed by 1 base and 6 bases, with 9 bases remaining between them. CDR1 LNHDA and CDR2 SQIVND come from the germline V gene (reference sequence). There are 14 residues in the CDR3. The CDR3 DNA is TGTGCCAGTAGTATAGTAGGGTTGGCCGGGGAGCTGTTTTTT. This sequence encodes CASSIVGLAGELFF.

V usage is TRBV11-2 and J usage is TRBJ1-1, with 7 bases lining up with TRBD1. The CDR3 is 18 residues long. Trimming took 2 bases from V and 5 from J; bases not matched to a gene: 17. CDR1 is SGHAT and CDR2 is FQNNGV in the germline V gene. The chain's CDR3 is CASSLSGQGGPRGTEAFF. CDR3 bases: TGTGCCAGCAGCTTAAGCGGCCAGGGGGGACCAAGAGGGACTGAAGCTTTCTTT.

The gene calls are TRBV18 and TRBJ1-2, with unresolved D. CDR1 is KGHSH and CDR2 is LQKENI in the germline V gene. The CDR3 runs to 17 residues. Between the trimmed V and J ends, which lost 3 bases and 0 bases, there was a span of 17 bases. The chain's CDR3 is CASSPFDLRLSNYGYTF. Written as DNA, the CDR3 is TGTGCCAGCTCACCGTTCGATCTTCGGCTGTCTAACTATGGCTACACCTTC.

This sequence joins TRBV7-9 and TRBJ1-1; no reliable D call. The ends were cut back, 6 bases at V and 0 bases at J, with 20 bases in the middle. The CDR3 extends over 17 amino acids. The germline V gene encodes CDR1 SEHNR and CDR2 FQNEAQ (reference sequence). The CDR3 loop reads CASSHGNNGPLNTEAFF. The CDR3 coding sequence is TGTGCCAGCAGTCACGGTAATAACGGGCCCTTGAACACTGAAGCTTTCTTT. Based on the CDR3 plus reference TRBV7-9 and TRBJ1-1, the full variable domain is DTGVSQNPRHKITKRGQNVTFRCDPISEHNRLYWYRQTLGQGPEFLTYFQNEAQLEKSRLLSDRFSAERPKGSFSTLEIQRTEQGDSAMYLCASSHGNNGPLNTEAFFGQGTRLTVV.

Here the CDR3 reads CASSLEIDTQYF. The CDR3 bases are TGTGCCAGCAGCTTGGAAATAGATACGCAGTATTTT. The chain couples TRBV5-5 to TRBJ2-3; D gene uncertain. V was clipped by 0 bases and J by 5 bases, with 4 bases between them. The CDR3 covers 12 residues. Germline assignment: CDR1 SGHKS and CDR2 YYEKEE (reference sequence). The complete variable domain, with remaining parts taken from reference TRBV5-5 and TRBJ2-3, reads DAGVTQSPTHLIKTRGQQVTLRCSPISGHKSVSWYQQVLGQGPQFIFQYYEKEERGRGNFPDRFSARQFPNYSSELNVNALLLGDSALYLCASSLEIDTQYFGPGTRLTVL.

V usage is TRBV18 and J usage is TRBJ2-7; TRBD1 is a possible D gene (6 bases). This CDR3 has 12 amino acids. Trimming stripped 5 bases from V and 3 bases from J, with 8 bases between. Germline CDR1 and CDR2: KGHSH and LQKENI. CDR3: CASSGQIYEQYF. Written as DNA, the CDR3 is TGTGCCAGCTCAGGACAGATCTACGAGCAGTACTTC.

The rearrangement uses TRBV4-2 and TRBJ2-2, with 10 bases matching TRBD1. Germline-derived CDR1 and CDR2 are LGHNA and YNFKEQ. Trimming removed 2 bases from V and 3 bases from J; junction bases left unmatched: 3. The CDR3 covers 16 residues. CDR3 region: CASSQSTGGHTGELFF. The CDR3 coding sequence is TGTGCCAGCAGCCAATCGACAGGGGGCCACACCGGGGAGCTGTTTTTT.